The source of this T cell receptor beta chain is a study of beta chain features in type 1 diabetes. Study-wide results and caveats: A closer apparent resemblance between naive, central memory and Treg TCRB repertoires was seen in patients than in healthy donors. People with Type 1 diabetes carried modestly yet significantly shorter TCRB CDR3s in all four CD4+ subsets.

The isolated RNA, all of it, was reverse transcribed, so expressed TCRB transcripts were what got sequenced. Libraries were prepared by immunoSEQ multiplex PCR; TCRdb keeps only in-frame clonotypes and omits some of them. Found here are under 300,000 clones, roughly a quarter of them singletons; the top ten hold 0.012%. This clone was counted between two and nine times. Antigen: not known. The length of the CDR3 is 13 residues. Germline V lookup: CDR1 SEHNR, CDR2 FQNEAQ (reference sequence). V lost 5 bases and J 8 bases, leaving 12 bases between the germline ends. Sorting that relied on CD45RO/CCR7/CD25/CD127/CD95/CD27 yielded CD4+ naive, central memory, regulatory and stem cell-like memory cells.

The source material was naive CD4+ T cells from blood. This sequence originates from a woman in her twenties or thirties with type 1 diabetes. V is TRBV7-9 and J is TRBJ1-4, with D possibly matching TRBD1 (5 bases). CDR3 amino acids: CASSPSSGEKLFF. The CDR3 nucleotides read TGTGCCAGCAGCCCATCATCAGGGGAAAAACTGTTTTTT. Full variable domain (rest looked up from reference TRBV7-9 and TRBJ1-4): DTGVSQNPRHKITKRGQNVTFRCDPISEHNRLYWYRQTLGQGPEFLTYFQNEAQLEKSRLLSDRFSAERPKGSFSTLEIQRTEQGDSAMYLCASSPSSGEKLFFGSGTQLSVL.